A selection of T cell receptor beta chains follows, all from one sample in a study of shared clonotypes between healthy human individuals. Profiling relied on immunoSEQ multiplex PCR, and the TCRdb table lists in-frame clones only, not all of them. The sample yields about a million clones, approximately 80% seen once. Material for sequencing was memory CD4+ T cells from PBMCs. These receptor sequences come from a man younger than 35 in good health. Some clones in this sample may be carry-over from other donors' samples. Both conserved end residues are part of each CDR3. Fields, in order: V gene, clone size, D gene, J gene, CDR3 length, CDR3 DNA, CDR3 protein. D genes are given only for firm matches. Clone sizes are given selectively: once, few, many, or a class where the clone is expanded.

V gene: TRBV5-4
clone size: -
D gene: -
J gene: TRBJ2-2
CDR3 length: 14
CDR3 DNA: TGTGCCAGCAGCTTGGGTTTATCATCCGGGGAGCTGTTTTTT
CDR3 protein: CASSLGLSSGELFF

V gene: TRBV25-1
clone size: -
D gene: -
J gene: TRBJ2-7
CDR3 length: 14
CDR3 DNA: TGTGCCAGCAGTGCTAGCGTCTTTCCCTACGAGCAGTACTTC
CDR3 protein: CASSASVFPYEQYF

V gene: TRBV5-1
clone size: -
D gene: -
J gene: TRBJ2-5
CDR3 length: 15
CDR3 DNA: TGCGCCAGCAGCTCTATCGGGACGCTGGAAGAGACCCAGTACTTC
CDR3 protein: CASSSIGTLEETQYF

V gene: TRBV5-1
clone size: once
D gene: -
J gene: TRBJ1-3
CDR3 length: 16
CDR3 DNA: TGCGCCAGCAGCTTGGGGGACGGAGATTCTGGAAACACCATATATTTT
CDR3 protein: CASSLGDGDSGNTIYF

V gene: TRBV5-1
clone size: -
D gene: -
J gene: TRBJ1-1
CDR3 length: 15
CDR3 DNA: TGCGCCAGCAGCTTGTCGGCCCTTCAGAACACTGAAGCTTTCTTT
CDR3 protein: CASSLSALQNTEAFF

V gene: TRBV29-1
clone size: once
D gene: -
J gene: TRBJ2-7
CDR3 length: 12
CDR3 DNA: TGCAGCGTTGGGGCCGCAGGTTACGAGCAGTACTTC
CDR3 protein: CSVGAAGYEQYF

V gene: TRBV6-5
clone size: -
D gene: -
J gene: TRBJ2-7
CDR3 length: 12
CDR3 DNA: TGTGCCAGCGGGGCCGTTTTGGAGGAGCAGTACTTC
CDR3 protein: CASGAVLEEQYF

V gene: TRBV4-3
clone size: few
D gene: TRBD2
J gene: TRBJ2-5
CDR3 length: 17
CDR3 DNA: TGCGCCAGCAGCCAAGATACCTGGACTAGCGGGGAAGAGACCCAGTACTTC
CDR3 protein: CASSQDTWTSGEETQYF

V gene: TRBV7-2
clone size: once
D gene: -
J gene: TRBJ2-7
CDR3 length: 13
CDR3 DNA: TGTGCCAGCAGCTTATTGCGGCAGTCAGAGCAGTACTTC
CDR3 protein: CASSLLRQSEQYF

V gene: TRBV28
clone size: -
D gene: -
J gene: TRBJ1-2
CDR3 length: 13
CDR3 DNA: TGTGCCAGCAGTTTGGGGGGATCCTGGGGCTACACCTTC
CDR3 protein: CASSLGGSWGYTF

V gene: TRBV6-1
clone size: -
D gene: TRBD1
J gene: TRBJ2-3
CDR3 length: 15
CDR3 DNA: TGTGCCAGCAGGGGGACAGGGGGCAGGGCAGATACGCAGTATTTT
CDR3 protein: CASRGTGGRADTQYF

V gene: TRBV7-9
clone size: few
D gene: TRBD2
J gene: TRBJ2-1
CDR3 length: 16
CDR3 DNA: TGTGCCAGCAGCTATCGGACTAGCGGGATCCACAATGAGCAGTTCTTC
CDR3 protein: CASSYRTSGIHNEQFF

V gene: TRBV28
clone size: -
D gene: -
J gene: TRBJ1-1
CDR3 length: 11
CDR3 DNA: TGTGCCAGCAGTTTAGGCCAGAAAGCTTTCTTT
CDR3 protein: CASSLGQKAFF

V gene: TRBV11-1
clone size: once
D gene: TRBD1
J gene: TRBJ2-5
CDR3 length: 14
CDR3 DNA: TGTGCCAGCACCCTCGTGACAGGGGAGGAGACCCAGTACTTC
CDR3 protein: CASTLVTGEETQYF

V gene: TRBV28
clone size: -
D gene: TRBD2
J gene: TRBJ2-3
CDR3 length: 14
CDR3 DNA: TGTGCCAGCAGTTTACTAGCGGGAGGGGATACGCAGTATTTT
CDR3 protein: CASSLLAGGDTQYF

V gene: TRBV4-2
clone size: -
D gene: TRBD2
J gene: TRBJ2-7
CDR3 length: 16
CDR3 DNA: TGTGCCAGCAGCCAAGATCTGCTAGCGGGTAGCTACGAGCAGTACTTC
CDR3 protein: CASSQDLLAGSYEQYF

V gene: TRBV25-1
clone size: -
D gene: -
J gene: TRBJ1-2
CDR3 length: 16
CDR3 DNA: TGTGCCAGCAGTGAAGGGCGGGGGACAAATAACTATGGCTACACCTTC
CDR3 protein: CASSEGRGTNNYGYTF

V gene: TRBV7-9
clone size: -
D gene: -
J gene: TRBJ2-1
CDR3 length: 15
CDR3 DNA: TGTGCCAGCAGCTTAGGTGGGAGAGGCAACAATGAGCAGTTCTTC
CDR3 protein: CASSLGGRGNNEQFF

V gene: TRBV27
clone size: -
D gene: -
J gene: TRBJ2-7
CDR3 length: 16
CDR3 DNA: TGTGCCAGCAGTTTACTGTTCGCCGATTTGGGGACCGAGCAGTACTTC
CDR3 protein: CASSLLFADLGTEQYF

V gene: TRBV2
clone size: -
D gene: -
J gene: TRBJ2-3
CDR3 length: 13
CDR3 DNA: TGTGCCAGCAGTGCGGCCCCACGAAATACGCAGTATTTT
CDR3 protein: CASSAAPRNTQYF

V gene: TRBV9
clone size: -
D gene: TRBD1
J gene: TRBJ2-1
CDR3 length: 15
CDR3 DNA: TGTGCCAGCAGCGCGGACAGGGACCCTTACAATGAGCAGTTCTTC
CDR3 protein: CASSADRDPYNEQFF

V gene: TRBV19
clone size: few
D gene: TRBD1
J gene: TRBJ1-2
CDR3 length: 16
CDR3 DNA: TGTGCCAGTAGTCTCCGGACAGGGCAAACTAACTATGGCTACACCTTC
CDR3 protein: CASSLRTGQTNYGYTF

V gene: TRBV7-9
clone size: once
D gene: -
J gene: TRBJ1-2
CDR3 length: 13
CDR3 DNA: TGTGCCAGCAGTCTATTAGCTAACTATGGCTACACCTTC
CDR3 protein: CASSLLANYGYTF

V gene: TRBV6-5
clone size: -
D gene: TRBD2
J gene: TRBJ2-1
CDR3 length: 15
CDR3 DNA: TGTGCCAGCAGTGGCGGGGGACCCTCCTACAATGAGCAGTTCTTC
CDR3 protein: CASSGGGPSYNEQFF

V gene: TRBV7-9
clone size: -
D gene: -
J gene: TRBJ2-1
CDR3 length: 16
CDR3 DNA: TGTGCCAGCAGCTTAAGGTCTAGGGATGGGAACAATGAGCAGTTCTTC
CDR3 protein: CASSLRSRDGNNEQFF

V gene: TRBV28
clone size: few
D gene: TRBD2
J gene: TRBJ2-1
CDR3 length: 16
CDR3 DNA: TGTGCCAGCAGCCGCATCGGACTAGCTTCTAATACTGAGCAGTTCTTC
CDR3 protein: CASSRIGLASNTEQFF

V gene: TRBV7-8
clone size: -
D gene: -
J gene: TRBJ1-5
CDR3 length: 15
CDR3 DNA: TGTGCCAGCAGCCAGGTGGGGCAGGGGTGGCAGCCCCAGCATTTT
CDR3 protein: CASSQVGQGWQPQHF

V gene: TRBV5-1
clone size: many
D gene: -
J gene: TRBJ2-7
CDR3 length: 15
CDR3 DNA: TGCGCCAGCAGCCCATCCCGGGGACGGTGGGAAGGGCAATACTTC
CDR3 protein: CASSPSRGRWEGQYF

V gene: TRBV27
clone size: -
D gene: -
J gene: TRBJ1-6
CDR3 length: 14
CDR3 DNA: TGTGCCAGCAGTTTAAGACAGCAGAATTCACCCCTCCACTTT
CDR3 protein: CASSLRQQNSPLHF

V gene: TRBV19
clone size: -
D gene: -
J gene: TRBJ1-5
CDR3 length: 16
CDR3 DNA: TGTGCCAGTAGTATATTGGCCCACGCAAGCAATCAGCCCCAGCATTTT
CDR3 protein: CASSILAHASNQPQHF

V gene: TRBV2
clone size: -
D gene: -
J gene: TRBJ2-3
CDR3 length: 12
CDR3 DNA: TGTGCCAGCAGTCTAGGGTTTGATACGCAGTATTTT
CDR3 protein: CASSLGFDTQYF

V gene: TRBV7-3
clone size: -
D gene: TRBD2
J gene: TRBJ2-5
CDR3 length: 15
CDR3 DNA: TGTGCCAGCAGCATGACTAGCGGGAGCCAAGAGACCCAGTACTTC
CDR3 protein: CASSMTSGSQETQYF

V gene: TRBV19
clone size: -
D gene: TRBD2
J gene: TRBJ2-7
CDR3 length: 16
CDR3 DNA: TGTGCCAGTATGCCGCCGGGCGGGAGGAGCTCCTACGAGCAGTACTTC
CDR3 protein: CASMPPGGRSSYEQYF

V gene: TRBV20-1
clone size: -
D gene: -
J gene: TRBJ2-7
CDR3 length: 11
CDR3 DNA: TGCAGTGCTGGGTCCCCTTACGAGCAGTACTTC
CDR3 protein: CSAGSPYEQYF

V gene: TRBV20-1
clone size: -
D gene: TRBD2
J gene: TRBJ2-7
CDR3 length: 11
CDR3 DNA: TGCAGTGCTAGCCGCGGGAGGGAGCAGTACTTC
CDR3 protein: CSASRGREQYF

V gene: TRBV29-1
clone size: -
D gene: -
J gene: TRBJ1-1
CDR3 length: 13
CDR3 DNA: TGCAGCGCCACCACGGACAGGAACACTGAAGCTTTCTTT
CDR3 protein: CSATTDRNTEAFF

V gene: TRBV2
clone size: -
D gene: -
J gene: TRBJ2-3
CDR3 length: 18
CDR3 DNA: TGTGCCAGCAGCGCCGGCGGAACCTCGGCCGCTAGCACAGATACGCAGTATTTT
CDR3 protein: CASSAGGTSAASTDTQYF

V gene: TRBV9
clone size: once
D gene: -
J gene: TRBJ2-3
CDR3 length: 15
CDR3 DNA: TGTGCCAGCAGCGTTTCGGGTGGATACACAGATACGCAGTATTTT
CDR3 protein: CASSVSGGYTDTQYF

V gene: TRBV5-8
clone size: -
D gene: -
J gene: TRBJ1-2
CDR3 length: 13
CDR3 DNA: TGTGCCAGCAGCCAGGGGAGGCCTAGAGGCTACACCTTC
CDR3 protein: CASSQGRPRGYTF

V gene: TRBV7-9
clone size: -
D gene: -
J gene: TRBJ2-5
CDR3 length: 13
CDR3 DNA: TGTGCCAGCAGCCCGGGTGGGGTAGAGACCCAGTACTTC
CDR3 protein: CASSPGGVETQYF

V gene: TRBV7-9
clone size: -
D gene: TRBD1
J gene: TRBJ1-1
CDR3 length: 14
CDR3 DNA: TGTGCCAGCAGCTCCCACAGGGGGGTAGGTGAAGCTTTCTTT
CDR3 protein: CASSSHRGVGEAFF

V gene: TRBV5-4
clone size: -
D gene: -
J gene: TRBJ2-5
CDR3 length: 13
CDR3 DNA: TGTGCCAGCAGCCCTCCAGGGAAAGAGACCCAGTACTTC
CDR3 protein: CASSPPGKETQYF

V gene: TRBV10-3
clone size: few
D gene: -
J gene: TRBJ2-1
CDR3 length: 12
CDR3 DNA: TGTGCCATCGGGGGGACCTACAATGAGCAGTTCTTC
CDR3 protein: CAIGGTYNEQFF

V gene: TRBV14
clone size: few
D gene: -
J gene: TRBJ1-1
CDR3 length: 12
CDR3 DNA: TGTGCCAGCAGCCAATTGGAACGTGAAGCTTTCTTT
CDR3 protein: CASSQLEREAFF